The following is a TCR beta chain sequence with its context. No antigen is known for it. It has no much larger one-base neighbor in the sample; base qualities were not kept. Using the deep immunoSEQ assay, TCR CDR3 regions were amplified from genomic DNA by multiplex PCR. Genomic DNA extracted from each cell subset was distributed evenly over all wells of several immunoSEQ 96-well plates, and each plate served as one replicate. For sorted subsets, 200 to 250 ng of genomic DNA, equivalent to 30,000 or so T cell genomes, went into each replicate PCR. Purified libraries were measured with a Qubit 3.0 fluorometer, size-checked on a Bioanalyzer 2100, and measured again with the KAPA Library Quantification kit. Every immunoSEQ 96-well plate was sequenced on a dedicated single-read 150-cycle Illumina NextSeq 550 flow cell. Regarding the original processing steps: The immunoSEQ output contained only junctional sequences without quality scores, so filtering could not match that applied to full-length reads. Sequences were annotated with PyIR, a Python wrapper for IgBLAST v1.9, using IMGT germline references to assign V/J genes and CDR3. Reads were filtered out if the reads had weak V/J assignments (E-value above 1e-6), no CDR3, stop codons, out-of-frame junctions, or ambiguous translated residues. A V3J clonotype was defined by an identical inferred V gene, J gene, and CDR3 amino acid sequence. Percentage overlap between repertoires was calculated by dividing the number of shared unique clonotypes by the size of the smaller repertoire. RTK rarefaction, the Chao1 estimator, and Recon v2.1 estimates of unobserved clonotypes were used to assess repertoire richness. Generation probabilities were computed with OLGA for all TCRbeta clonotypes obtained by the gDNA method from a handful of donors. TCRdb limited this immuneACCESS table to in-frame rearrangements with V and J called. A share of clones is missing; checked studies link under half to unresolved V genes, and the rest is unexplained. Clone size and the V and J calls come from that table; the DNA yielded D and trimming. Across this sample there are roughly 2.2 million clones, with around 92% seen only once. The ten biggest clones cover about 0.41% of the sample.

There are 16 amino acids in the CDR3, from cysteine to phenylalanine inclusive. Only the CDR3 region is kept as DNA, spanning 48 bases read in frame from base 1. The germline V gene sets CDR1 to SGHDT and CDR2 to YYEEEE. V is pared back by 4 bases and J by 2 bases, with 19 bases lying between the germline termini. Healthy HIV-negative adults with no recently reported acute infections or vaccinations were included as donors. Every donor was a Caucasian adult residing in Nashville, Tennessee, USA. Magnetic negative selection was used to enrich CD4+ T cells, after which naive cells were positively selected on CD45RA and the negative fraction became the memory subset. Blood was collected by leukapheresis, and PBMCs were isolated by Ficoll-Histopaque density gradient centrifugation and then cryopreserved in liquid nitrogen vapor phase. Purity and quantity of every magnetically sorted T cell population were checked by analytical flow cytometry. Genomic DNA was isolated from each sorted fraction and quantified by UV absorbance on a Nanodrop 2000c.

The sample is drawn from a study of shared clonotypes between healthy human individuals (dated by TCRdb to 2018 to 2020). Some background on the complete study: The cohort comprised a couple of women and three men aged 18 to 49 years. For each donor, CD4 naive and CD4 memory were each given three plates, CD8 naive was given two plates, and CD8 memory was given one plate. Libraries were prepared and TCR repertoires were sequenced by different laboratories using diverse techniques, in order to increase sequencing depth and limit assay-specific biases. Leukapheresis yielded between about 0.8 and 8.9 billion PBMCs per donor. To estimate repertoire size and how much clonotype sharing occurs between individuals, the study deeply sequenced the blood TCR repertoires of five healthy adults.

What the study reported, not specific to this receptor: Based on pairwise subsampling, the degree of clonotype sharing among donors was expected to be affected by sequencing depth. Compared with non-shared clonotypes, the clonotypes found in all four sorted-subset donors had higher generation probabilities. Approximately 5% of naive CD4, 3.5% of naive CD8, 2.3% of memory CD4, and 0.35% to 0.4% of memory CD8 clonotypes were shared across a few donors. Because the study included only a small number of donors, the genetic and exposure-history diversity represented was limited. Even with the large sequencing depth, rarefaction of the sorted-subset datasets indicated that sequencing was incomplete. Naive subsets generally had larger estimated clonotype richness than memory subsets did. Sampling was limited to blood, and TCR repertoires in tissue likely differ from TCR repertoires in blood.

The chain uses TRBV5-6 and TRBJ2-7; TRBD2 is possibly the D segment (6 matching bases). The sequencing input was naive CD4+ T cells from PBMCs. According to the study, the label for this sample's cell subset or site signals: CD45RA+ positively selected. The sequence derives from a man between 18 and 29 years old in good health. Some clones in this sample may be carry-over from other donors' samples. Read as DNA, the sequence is TGTGCCAGCAGCGGGGGACCCTACGCGGGAACCTACGAGCAGTACTTC. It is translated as CASSGGPYAGTYEQYF.